These T cell receptor beta chains were read from a single sample in a study of blood T cells in healthy people across ages. TCRdb passed the 5' RACE reads through MiXCR, listing each CDR3 protein once. The data show 720,000 or so distinct CDR3 sequences, 35% to 50% seen once. Sequenced material: blood. Every receptor here comes from an elderly man in good health. Each CDR3 is given with its conserved first and last residue. Each record gives: CDR3 DNA, CDR3 protein, J gene, clone size, V gene, D gene. The D gene is left open where the match is weak. Clone size is given for some rows only: seen once, a few or many times, or a class if the clone is expanded.

DNA: TGTGCCAGCAGCGAAAAGCCTGGCCTTTCGGCCCAGTACTTC
CDR3: CASSEKPGLSAQYF
J: TRBJ2-5
size: -
V: TRBV11-3
D: -

DNA: TGTGCCAGCAGCTCGGACAGGGGGCGTTCCGGGGAGCTGTTTTTT
CDR3: CASSSDRGRSGELFF
J: TRBJ2-2
size: -
V: TRBV4-2
D: TRBD1

DNA: TGTGCCAGCAGCCACCAGGGACAAAGCACCGGGGAGCTGTTTTTT
CDR3: CASSHQGQSTGELFF
J: TRBJ2-2
size: many
V: TRBV14
D: -

DNA: TGTGCCAGCAGTTTCAGCGAACAGGCGCCGCACCGGGCTTTCTTT
CDR3: CASSFSEQAPHRAFF
J: TRBJ1-1
size: few
V: TRBV27
D: -

DNA: TGCAGTGCAAGCCCCGGGACTAGCGTGCGCGAGCAGTACTTC
CDR3: CSASPGTSVREQYF
J: TRBJ2-7
size: few
V: TRBV20-1
D: TRBD2

DNA: TGTGCCAGCAGCTTACGGGGGGACCAAGAGACCCAGTACTTC
CDR3: CASSLRGDQETQYF
J: TRBJ2-5
size: many
V: TRBV7-9
D: TRBD2

DNA: TGTGCCAGCACCGGCCACCTGGGGAGAGGGGACCAAGAGACCCAGTACTTC
CDR3: CASTGHLGRGDQETQYF
J: TRBJ2-5
size: few
V: TRBV3-1
D: -

DNA: TGTGCCAGCAGTTCCGGGACAGGGGGGTTCTATGGCAATCAGCCCCAGCATTTT
CDR3: CASSSGTGGFYGNQPQHF
J: TRBJ1-5
size: -
V: TRBV6-2/TRBV6-3
D: TRBD1

DNA: TGTGCCACCCAAGGGATCTTTCCTAACTATGGCTACACCTTC
CDR3: CATQGIFPNYGYTF
J: TRBJ1-2
size: few
V: TRBV12-3/TRBV12-4
D: -

DNA: TGTGCCAGCAGCGTTTCCCCAGGGGGATTTGGGGCAACTAATGAAAAACTGTTTTTT
CDR3: CASSVSPGGFGATNEKLFF
J: TRBJ1-4
size: many
V: TRBV9
D: TRBD1

DNA: TGTGCCAGCAGCTTCGGGGGGGCTCAAATTGACCAGTACTTC
CDR3: CASSFGGAQIDQYF
J: TRBJ2-7
size: few
V: TRBV7-9
D: TRBD2

DNA: TGCGCCAGCAGCCAAGAGGTAGCACAGGGTCCCTACGAGCAGTACTTC
CDR3: CASSQEVAQGPYEQYF
J: TRBJ2-7
size: -
V: TRBV4-1
D: -

DNA: TGTGCCAGCAGCTTAGGGCCCCAGGGCGGCTATGGCTACACCTTC
CDR3: CASSLGPQGGYGYTF
J: TRBJ1-2
size: -
V: TRBV7-3
D: -

DNA: TGTGCCAGCAGCTTAACGGGGAGGGGGGGAACTCATCCAGATACGCAGTATTTT
CDR3: CASSLTGRGGTHPDTQYF
J: TRBJ2-3
size: -
V: TRBV7-3
D: -

DNA: TGTGCCAGCAGTCCTTCGACAGGATCCAACACTGAAGCTTTCTTT
CDR3: CASSPSTGSNTEAFF
J: TRBJ1-1
size: -
V: TRBV25-1
D: -

DNA: TGTGCCAGCAGACTGGGGACTGGGGTTGTCGATGAGCAGTTCTTC
CDR3: CASRLGTGVVDEQFF
J: TRBJ2-1
size: -
V: TRBV12-3/TRBV12-4
D: -

DNA: TGTGCCAGCAGGGTGACAGGGATCACCAATGAGCAGTTCTTC
CDR3: CASRVTGITNEQFF
J: TRBJ2-1
size: few
V: TRBV13
D: TRBD1

DNA: TGCAGTGCTCCCCGTCCAGGGAAGGACACTGAAGCTTTCTTT
CDR3: CSAPRPGKDTEAFF
J: TRBJ1-1
size: -
V: TRBV20-1
D: -

DNA: TGCGCCAGCAGCCAAGTCCCCGGGACTAACTACAATGAGCAGTTCTTC
CDR3: CASSQVPGTNYNEQFF
J: TRBJ2-1
size: many
V: TRBV4-3
D: TRBD2

DNA: TGTGCCAGCAGGTACGACACGGCCAAAAACATTCAGTACTTC
CDR3: CASRYDTAKNIQYF
J: TRBJ2-4
size: -
V: TRBV12-3/TRBV12-4
D: -

DNA: TGCGCCAGCAGCCCACAGTTCGGTGGCGATGAGCAGTTCTTC
CDR3: CASSPQFGGDEQFF
J: TRBJ2-1
size: -
V: TRBV5-1
D: -

DNA: TGCAGTGCCCCCCCCCTAGCGAGCCAACCCGATACGCAGTATTTT
CDR3: CSAPPLASQPDTQYF
J: TRBJ2-3
size: -
V: TRBV20-1
D: -

DNA: TGTGCCAGCTCAGAGGGACAGGGGGCCCAAGAGACCCAGTACTTC
CDR3: CASSEGQGAQETQYF
J: TRBJ2-5
size: once
V: TRBV18
D: TRBD1

DNA: TGTGCCAGCAAAGACTTCGACAGGGGCGGCACAGATACGCAGTATTTT
CDR3: CASKDFDRGGTDTQYF
J: TRBJ2-3
size: -
V: TRBV6-5
D: TRBD1

DNA: TGTGCCAGCCTCCTAAGCCCGGCTCACTCTGGGGCCAACGTCCTGACTTTC
CDR3: CASLLSPAHSGANVLTF
J: TRBJ2-6
size: few
V: TRBV6-2/TRBV6-3
D: -

DNA: TGTGCCAGCAGCCCACAGGGGAGCTACCAAGAGACCCAGTACTTC
CDR3: CASSPQGSYQETQYF
J: TRBJ2-5
size: few
V: TRBV3-1
D: TRBD1

DNA: TGTGCCAGCAGCTTAGAAGGCAGAACCTACGAGCAGTACTTC
CDR3: CASSLEGRTYEQYF
J: TRBJ2-7
size: -
V: TRBV7-9
D: -

DNA: TGTGCCAGCAGTACACTAGCGGGGAGCAATGAGCAGTTCTTC
CDR3: CASSTLAGSNEQFF
J: TRBJ2-1
size: -
V: TRBV6-2/TRBV6-3
D: TRBD2

DNA: TGTGCCAGCAGCCAATGGGGAAACATTCAGTACTTC
CDR3: CASSQWGNIQYF
J: TRBJ2-4
size: -
V: TRBV3-1
D: -

DNA: TGTGCCAGCAGTGATGTGCGACAGGGAAATGAGCAGTTCTTC
CDR3: CASSDVRQGNEQFF
J: TRBJ2-1
size: -
V: TRBV6-2/TRBV6-3
D: TRBD1

DNA: TGTGCCAGCAGTTCCGGGACAGCAGGCAACGATGAGCAGTTCTTC
CDR3: CASSSGTAGNDEQFF
J: TRBJ2-1
size: -
V: TRBV6-2/TRBV6-3
D: TRBD1

DNA: TGTGCCAGCAGCAACCGACTAGCGGGAGGGGGAGATACGCAGTATTTT
CDR3: CASSNRLAGGGDTQYF
J: TRBJ2-3
size: many
V: TRBV7-2
D: TRBD2

DNA: TGCAGTGCCATAACAGGGGGCGGAGAGACCCAGTACTTC
CDR3: CSAITGGGETQYF
J: TRBJ2-5
size: -
V: TRBV20-1
D: TRBD1

DNA: TGCAGCGTTTCGTACGAGCAGTTCTTC
CDR3: CSVSYEQFF
J: TRBJ2-1
size: -
V: TRBV29-1
D: -

DNA: TGTGCCAGCAGCTTACAACTGGAATACTACGAGCAGTACTTC
CDR3: CASSLQLEYYEQYF
J: TRBJ2-7
size: many
V: TRBV7-9
D: -